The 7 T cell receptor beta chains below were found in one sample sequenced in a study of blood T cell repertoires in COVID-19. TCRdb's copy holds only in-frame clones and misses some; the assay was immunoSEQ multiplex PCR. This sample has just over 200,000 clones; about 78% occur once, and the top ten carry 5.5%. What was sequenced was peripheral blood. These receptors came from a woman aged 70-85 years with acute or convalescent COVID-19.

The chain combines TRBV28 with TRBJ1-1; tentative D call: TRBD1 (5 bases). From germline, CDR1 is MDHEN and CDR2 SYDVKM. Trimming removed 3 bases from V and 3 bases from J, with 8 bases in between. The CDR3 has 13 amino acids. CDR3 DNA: TGTGCCAGCAGTTTTAACAGGTACACTGAAGCTTTCTTT. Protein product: CASSFNRYTEAFF.

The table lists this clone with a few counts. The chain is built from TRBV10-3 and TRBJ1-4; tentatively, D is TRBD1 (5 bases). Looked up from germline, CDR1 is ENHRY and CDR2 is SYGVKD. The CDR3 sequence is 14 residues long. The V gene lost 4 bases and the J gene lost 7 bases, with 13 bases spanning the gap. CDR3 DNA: TGTGCCATCAGTGGTGGCAGGGACTCTGAAAAACTGTTTTTT. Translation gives CAISGGRDSEKLFF.

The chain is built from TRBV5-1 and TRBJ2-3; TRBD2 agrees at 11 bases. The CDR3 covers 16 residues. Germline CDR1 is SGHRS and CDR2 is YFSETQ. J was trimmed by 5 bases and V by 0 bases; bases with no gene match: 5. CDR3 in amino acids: CASSLGLAGNQDTQYF. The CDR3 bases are TGCGCCAGCAGCTTGGGACTAGCGGGAAATCAAGATACGCAGTATTTT.

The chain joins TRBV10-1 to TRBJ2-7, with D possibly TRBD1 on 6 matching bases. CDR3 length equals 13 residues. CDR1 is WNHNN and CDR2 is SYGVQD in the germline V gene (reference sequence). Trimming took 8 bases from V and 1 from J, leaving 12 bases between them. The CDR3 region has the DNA TGCGCCAGCGGCGGACAGTTGTCCTACGAGCAGTACTTC. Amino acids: CASGGQLSYEQYF.

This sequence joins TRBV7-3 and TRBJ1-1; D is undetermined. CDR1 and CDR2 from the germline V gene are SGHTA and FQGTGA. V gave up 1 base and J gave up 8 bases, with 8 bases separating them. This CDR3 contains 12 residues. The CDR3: CASSLNGREAFF. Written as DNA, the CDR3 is TGTGCCAGCAGCTTAAATGGCAGAGAAGCTTTCTTT.

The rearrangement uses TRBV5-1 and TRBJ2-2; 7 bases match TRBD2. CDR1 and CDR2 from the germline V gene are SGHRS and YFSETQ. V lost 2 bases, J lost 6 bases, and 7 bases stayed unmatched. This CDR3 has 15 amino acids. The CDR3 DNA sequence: TGCGCCAGCAGCTTTCAAGCGGGATTCGCCGGGGAGCTGTTTTTT. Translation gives CASSFQAGFAGELFF. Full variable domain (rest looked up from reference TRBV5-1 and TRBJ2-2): KAGVTQTPRYLIKTRGQQVTLSCSPISGHRSVSWYQQTPGQGLQFLFEYFSETQRNKGNFPGRFSGRQFSNSRSEMNVSTLELGDSALYLCASSFQAGFAGELFFGEGSRLTVL.

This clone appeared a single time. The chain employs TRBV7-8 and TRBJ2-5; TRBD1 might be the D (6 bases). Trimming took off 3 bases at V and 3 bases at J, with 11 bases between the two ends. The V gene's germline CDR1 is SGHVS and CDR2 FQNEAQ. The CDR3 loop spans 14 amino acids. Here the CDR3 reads CASSFMAGEETQYF. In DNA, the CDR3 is TGTGCCAGCAGCTTCATGGCAGGGGAAGAGACCCAGTACTTC.